The 16 T cell receptor beta chains listed next were all sequenced from one sample in a study of blood T cells in healthy people across ages. The use of a sample-barcoded 5' primer and a J-beta primer mix characterized a second PCR of about 6 to 12 cycles. TCRdb redid the calling of the 5' RACE reads with MiXCR, one entry per CDR3 protein. This table has around 1.5 million distinct CDR3 sequences, approximately 63% appearing once. The specimen was blood. The receptors originated from a man aged 18 to 30 in good health.

The chain links TRBV3-1 to TRBJ2-7, with 9 bases identical to TRBD2. J gave up 4 bases and V 3 bases, and 13 bases lay outside the gene matches. The CDR3 has 17 residues. CDR1 is LGHDT and CDR2 is YNNKEL in the germline V gene (reference sequence). CDR3 region: CASSHRPFDSGGYEQYF. CDR3 in DNA: TGTGCCAGCAGCCACCGTCCGTTTGATAGCGGGGGATACGAGCAGTACTTC.

The chain combines TRBV5-1 with TRBJ1-2; no firm D call. CDR1 is SGHRS, CDR2 YFSETQ, per germline. Trimming pared 3 bases from V and 8 bases from J, leaving 17 bases between. This CDR3 region has 14 residues. In nucleotides, the CDR3 is TGCGCCAGCAGCTCCGGCGGAACAACGTGGGGCTACACCTTC. Translating gives CASSSGGTTWGYTF.

The chain joins TRBV28 to TRBJ1-1, with D uncertain. V gave up 5 bases and J gave up 0 bases, with 16 bases separating them. CDR1 and CDR2 from the germline V gene are MDHEN and SYDVKM. The CDR3 has 16 residues. Written as DNA, the CDR3 is TGTGCCAGCAGTCCCTCAATCGGACGCTTGAACACTGAAGCTTTCTTT. This translates into CASSPSIGRLNTEAFF. Full variable domain (rest looked up from reference TRBV28 and TRBJ1-1): DVKVTQSSRYLVKRTGEKVFLECVQDMDHENMFWYRQDPGLGLRLIYFSYDVKMKEKGDIPEGYSVSREKKERFSLILESASTNQTSMYLCASSPSIGRLNTEAFFGQGTRLTVV.

V usage is TRBV3-1 and J usage is TRBJ1-2; D unresolved. Trimming left V 1 base short and J 8 bases short, with 17 bases between. The germline V gene encodes CDR1 LGHDT and CDR2 YNNKEL (reference sequence). CDR3 size: 15 residues. The CDR3 nucleotides read TGTGCCAGCAGCCAAGGAAGCGGGTACACGATAGGCTACACCTTC. Protein sequence: CASSQGSGYTIGYTF.

The chain carries TRBV12-3 or TRBV12-4 and TRBJ2-1, with 7 bases that match TRBD1. The CDR3 has 15 residues. Trimming removed 8 bases from V and 6 bases from J; junction bases left unmatched: 13. In DNA form, the CDR3 reads TGTGCCAGCTCAAACAGGGGAGCAGGGTCCAATGAGCAGTTCTTC. Translated: CASSNRGAGSNEQFF.

The gene calls are TRBV7-8 and TRBJ2-7; 9 positions agree with TRBD1. Germline loops: CDR1 SGHVS, CDR2 FQNEAQ. The CDR3 contains 17 residues. The trim removed 0 bases at V and 3 bases at J, leaving 9 bases unmatched. CDR3 amino acids: CASSLARGGTGYYEQYF. DNA of the CDR3: TGTGCCAGCAGCTTAGCGAGGGGAGGGACAGGGTACTACGAGCAGTACTTC.

This clonotype came up many times. The chain carries TRBV6-2 or TRBV6-3 and TRBJ2-3, with D hard to call. This CDR3 contains 12 residues. The V end lost 1 base, the J end lost 8 bases, and 7 bases lay between the germline ends. CDR1 MNHEY and CDR2 SVGEGT come from the germline V gene. CDR3 DNA: TGTGCCAGCAGTTACTTGCTTGGTACGCAGTATTTT. This gives the protein CASSYLLGTQYF.

Here the CDR3 DNA reads TGTGCCAGCAGTGAGTGGGAGGGGGCTAGTACCTACAATGAGCAGTTCTTC. Protein product: CASSEWEGASTYNEQFF. The rearrangement uses TRBV6-1 and TRBJ2-1, with D possibly being TRBD1 or TRBD2 (7 bases each). CDR3 length equals 17 residues. Germline V gives CDR1 MNHNS, CDR2 SASEGT. The V gene lost 3 bases and the J gene lost 2 bases, with 17 bases spanning the gap.

The chain links TRBV5-1 to TRBJ2-7; D not resolved. Looked up from germline, CDR1 is SGHRS and CDR2 is YFSETQ. Trimming removed 0 bases at V and 0 bases at J, with 10 bases between. The CDR3 consists of 15 residues. In DNA form, the CDR3 reads TGCGCCAGCAGCTTGGAGACACCTCCCTCCTACGAGCAGTACTTC. It codes for CASSLETPPSYEQYF.

The chain has TRBV7-2 and TRBJ1-2; 8 bases match TRBD1. V gave up 5 bases and J gave up 0 bases; unmatched junction bases: 8. This CDR3 region has 16 residues. Germline V gives CDR1 SGHTA, CDR2 FQGNSA. CDR3 nucleotides: TGTGCCAGCAGCCCCACGGGACAGGAGACTAACTATGGCTACACCTTC. Translated, it gives CASSPTGQETNYGYTF.

The chain recombines TRBV12-3 or TRBV12-4 with TRBJ2-4, with TRBD1 matching over 7 bases. Trimming cost V 2 bases and J 12 bases; bases outside gene matches: 1. This CDR3 contains 11 residues. The CDR3 nucleotides are TGTGCCAGCAGTTTACGGGACAGTCAGTACTTC. Its translation: CASSLRDSQYF.

This clonotype was picked up a small number of times. This may arise from a read error, as a much more abundant clone is one base away. This chain uses TRBV7-2 with TRBJ2-5, with TRBD2 matching 7 bases. This CDR3 contains 13 residues. Germline V CDR1 and CDR2: SGHTA, FQGNSA. Germline trimming cut 4 bases from V and 3 bases from J; bases unmatched to any gene: 2. The CDR3 is CASSCAGEETQYF. The CDR3 DNA follows: TGTGCCAGCAGCTGCGCGGGGGAAGAGACCCAGTACTTC. The full variable domain, with the rest looked up from reference TRBV7-2 and TRBJ2-5, is GAGVSQSPSNKVTEKGKDVELRCDPISGHTALYWYRQSLGQGLEFLIYFQGNSAPDKSGLPSDRFSAERTGGSVSTLTIQRTQQEDSAVYLCASSCAGEETQYFGPGTRLLVL.

Of note for this clonotype: One junction end does not reproduce the germline sequence, and a read error may be involved. V usage is TRBV3-1 and J usage is TRBJ2-4; D is uncertain. Near its end, the DNA agrees better with TRBJ2-5, so the J call may be wrong. This CDR3 has 19 residues. Germline V gene data show CDR1 as LGHDT and CDR2 as YNNKEL (reference sequence). Here the CDR3 reads CTSSQDEVRRWVGFRTQYF. CDR3 DNA sequence: TGTACCAGCAGCCAAGATGAGGTCCGACGATGGGTCGGGTTTCGGACCCAGTACTTC.

Of note for this clonotype: A read error may produce the germline difference seen at one junction end. This rearrangement joins TRBV15 to TRBJ2-7; D not certain. The CDR3 loop spans 14 amino acids. In germline, CDR1 is LNHNV, CDR2 YYDKDF (reference sequence). The CDR3 protein is CATSRAMGSYEQYF. The DNA for the CDR3 is TGTGCAACCAGCAGAGCAATGGGGTCCTACGAGCAGTACTTC.

The CDR3 nucleotides are TGTGCCAGCAGGGTACAGGGGGCCTATGGCTACACCTTC. It encodes CASRVQGAYGYTF. The J gene is TRBJ1-2, the V gene TRBV6-1, with 9 bases aligning to TRBD1. The CDR3 is 13 amino acids. The germline V gene has CDR1 MNHNS and CDR2 SASEGT. V shed 6 bases, J shed 4 bases, and the junction held 3 bases outside the gene matches.

This clonotype was observed a handful of times. The genes are TRBV20-1 and TRBJ2-1, with 9 nucleotides matching TRBD2. Trimming at V came to 0 bases and at J to 4 bases, leaving 7 bases not matched to a gene. CDR3 length: 16 residues. Germline V gene sequence: CDR1 DFQATT, CDR2 SNEGSKA (reference sequence). CDR3 amino acids: CSARDSGGGAYNEQFF. The CDR3 DNA is TGCAGTGCTAGAGATTCGGGCGGGGGGGCGTACAATGAGCAGTTCTTC.